The clone carrying this T cell receptor beta chain was picked up many times. Its antigen remains unknown. This sample is part of a study of T cell repertoires in cytomegalovirus infection. About the study: The authors relied on CMV epitopes, both recently identified HLA-C-restricted and well-studied HLA-B-restricted. Public TCR beta signatures were indicative of both CMV infection and a matching HLA type.

The CDR3 contains 16 residues. Per the germline V gene, CDR1 is SGHVS and CDR2 is FQNEAQ. Trimming took 4 bases from V and 7 from J; bases not matched to a gene: 10. From the reads, TCRdb called clonotypes with MiXCR, one entry per CDR3 protein. The sample lists roughly 570,000 distinct CDR3 sequences, roughly 43% occurring once. Source: cultured PBMCs, taken from culture after CMV antigen stimulation. This sequence was found in a human donor in good health (CMV status not recorded). Some clones in this sample may be carry-over from other donors' samples. J is TRBJ2-7 and V is TRBV7-8; 13 nucleotides match TRBD2. Here the CDR3 reads CASSSLLAGGPGEQYF. The CDR3 bases are TGTGCCAGCAGCTCCTTACTAGCGGGAGGGCCGGGGGAGCAGTACTTC.